This T cell receptor (beta chain) is from a study of T cell responses to AZD1222 COVID-19 vaccine. Study conclusions and caveats: There were repertoire samples only from the period after the peak T cell response. Clonal diversity was possibly underestimated; the donors were predominantly white British and more often female. Spike-specific TCR breadth and depth went up after people got two AZD1222 doses.

A few counts support this clone. The antigen is not known. CDR1 and CDR2 (germline): SGHTA, FQGNSA. Trimming took 2 bases from V and 4 from J; bases not matched to a gene: 12. CDR3 length equals 17 residues. Assay used: immunoSEQ multiplex PCR; TCRdb lists only in-frame clones, some missing. This table holds some 90,000 clones, 86% found once. The receptor's source is an adult in good health. Sequencing used peripheral blood, obtained on day 0 of AZD1222 vaccination. The chain is built from TRBV7-2 and TRBJ2-3, with 7 bases fitting TRBD2. The CDR3 region has the DNA TGTGCCAGCAGCTTATACCCTTCTGCGGGAGTCTCAGATACGCAGTATTTT. Translated: CASSLYPSAGVSDTQYF.